This T cell receptor (beta chain) was profiled in a study of graft-versus-host responses after intestinal transplantation (dated by TCRdb to the early 2020s). In the study overall: Recipients received multivisceral, liver-intestinal, or isolated intestinal transplants. Every recipient was given anti-thymocyte globulin induction, followed by about three years of maintenance tacrolimus and steroids. Donor T cell macrochimerism was defined as a peak of at least 4% donor T cells among recipient peripheral blood mononuclear cells. Of the 20 to 30 intestinal transplant recipients enrolled in the cohort, one of whom was a retransplant, 3 patients without pretransplant specimens were excluded. Rather than being sequenced by the commercial service, samples from a few later patients were sequenced in-house on an Illumina MiSeq and processed with MiXCR. Alloreactive clones were identified by sequencing pre-transplant mixed lymphocyte reaction products and comparing them with unstimulated pre-transplant donor and recipient T cells. Graft-versus-host and host-versus-graft alloreactive T cell clones were tracked in the graft, circulation and bone marrow after intestinal transplantation using bulk TCR-beta CDR3 sequencing.

In the germline V gene, CDR1 corresponds to ENHRY and CDR2 to SYGVKD. V is trimmed back by 8 bases and J by 4 bases, and the junction contains 7 bases that no gene match accounts for. The CDR3 has 13 amino acids, counting the end cysteine and phenylalanine. Left in the record is the CDR3 DNA by itself, 39 bases read in frame from the first base. Study-level results and caveats: Early after transplant, declines in HvG clones were associated with peak levels of circulating GvH clones. Patients with donor T cell macrochimerism had high GvH to HvG T cell clonal ratios in their allografts. GvH clones turned up in recipient bone marrow, with some appearing earlier in ileal mucosa or blood, a pattern consistent with an intestinal mucosal origin. The conclusions were limited by the relatively low number and heterogeneity of the intestinal transplant patients.

Regarding this clone: No clone much larger than this one lies a single base away; base qualities are absent.

The time point label on this specimen signifies: cells obtained before transplantation from donor or recipient. In mixed lymphocyte reactions, approximately 200,000 CFSE-labeled pre-transplant responders were plated with approximately 200,000 irradiated violet-dye-labeled stimulators and cultured for around 6 days. Proliferating CD3+CD4+CFSE-low and CD3+CD8+CFSE-low responder cells were FACS-sorted on a BD Influx sorter after the mixed lymphocyte reaction. The method was the immunoSEQ multiplex PCR assay. For most patients, genomic DNA was isolated with the Qiagen DNeasy Blood and Tissue Kit and shipped frozen to Adaptive Biotechnologies for TCR sequencing. Adaptive Biotechnologies carried out high-throughput TCR-beta CDR3 sequencing of genomic DNA for most patients. In the original analysis: Adaptive's ImmunoSEQ software supplied the TCR sequencing data for around 19 patients, while MiXCR and VDJtools were used to process a few other patients. To correct CD4 versus CD8 sorting errors, any sequence found in both subsets at a frequency ratio below 5:1 was removed. CDR3 nucleotide sequences shared between donor and recipient were removed because the origin of such sequences could not be assigned. To count as alloreactive, a clone needed at least 2-fold expansion over unstimulated cells and a minimum CFSE-low frequency of 0.002% (template counts) or 0.001% (read counts). Clones detected in sequenced pre-transplant spleen, lymph node, or MLR CFSE-low populations of the donor or recipient were defined as mappable. Cumulative frequency of alloreactive clones was calculated as a percentage of all sequences weighted by copy number. In TCRdb, the immuneACCESS table is reduced to in-frame sequences with V and J assigned. These tables do not hold every clone; where another copy was compared, an unresolved V gene accounts for under half, and the others remain unexplained. V and J calls and clone size are as listed in that table; D and trimming were resolved from the DNA. Within this sample are about 7,000 clones, with 31% of them counted one time only. Of the sample, 4.5% to 6% falls within the top ten clones.

The sequence links TRBV10-3 to TRBJ1-1; 7 of the junction bases match TRBD1. This TCR was recovered from a human patient who was an organ donor for intestinal transplantation. The sequences come from alloreactive CD8+ T cells from a mixed lymphocyte reaction culture, collected before transplantation. The sample's cell subset or site label, decoded: CFSE-low proliferating T cells sorted from approximately six-day pre-transplant mixed lymphocyte reaction (GvH or HvG direction). The CDR3 amino acid sequence is: CAILDRVGTEAFF. Here is the DNA: TGTGCCATCCTCGACAGGGTGGGCACTGAAGCTTTCTTT.